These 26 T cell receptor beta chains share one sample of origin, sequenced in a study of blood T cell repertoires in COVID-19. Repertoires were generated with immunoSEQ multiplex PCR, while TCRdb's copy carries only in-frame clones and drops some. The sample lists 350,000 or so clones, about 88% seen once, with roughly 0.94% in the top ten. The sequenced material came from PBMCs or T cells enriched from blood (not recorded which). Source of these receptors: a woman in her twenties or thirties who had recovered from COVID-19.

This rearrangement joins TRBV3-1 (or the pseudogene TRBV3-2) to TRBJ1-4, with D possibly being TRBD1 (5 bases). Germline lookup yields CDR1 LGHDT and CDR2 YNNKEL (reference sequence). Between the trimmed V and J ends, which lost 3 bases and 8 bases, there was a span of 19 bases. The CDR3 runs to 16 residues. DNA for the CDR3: TGTGCCAGCAGCCAGCCAGGCGGGACCAGAGAGGAAAAACTGTTTTTT. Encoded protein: CASSQPGGTREEKLFF.

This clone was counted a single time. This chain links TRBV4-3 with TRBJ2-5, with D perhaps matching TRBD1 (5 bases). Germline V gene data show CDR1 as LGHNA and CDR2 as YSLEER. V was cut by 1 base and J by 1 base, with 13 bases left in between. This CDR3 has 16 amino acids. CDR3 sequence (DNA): TGCGCCAGCAGCCAAGGGCAGGGTGGGGTCCAAGAGACCCAGTACTTC. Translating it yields CASSQGQGGVQETQYF.

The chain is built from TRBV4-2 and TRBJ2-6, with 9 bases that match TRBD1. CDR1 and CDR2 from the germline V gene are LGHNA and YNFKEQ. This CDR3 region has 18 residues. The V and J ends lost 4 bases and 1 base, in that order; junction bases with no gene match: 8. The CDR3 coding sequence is TGTGCCAGCAGCCCACAGGGGGCTGGAGGATCTGGGGCCAACGTCCTGACTTTC. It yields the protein CASSPQGAGGSGANVLTF.

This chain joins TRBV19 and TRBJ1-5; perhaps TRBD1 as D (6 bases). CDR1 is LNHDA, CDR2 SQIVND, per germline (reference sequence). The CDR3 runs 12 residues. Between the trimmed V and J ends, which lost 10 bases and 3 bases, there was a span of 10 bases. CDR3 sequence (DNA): TGTGCCACCCAGGGGAACAATCAGCCCCAGCATTTT. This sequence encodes CATQGNNQPQHF.

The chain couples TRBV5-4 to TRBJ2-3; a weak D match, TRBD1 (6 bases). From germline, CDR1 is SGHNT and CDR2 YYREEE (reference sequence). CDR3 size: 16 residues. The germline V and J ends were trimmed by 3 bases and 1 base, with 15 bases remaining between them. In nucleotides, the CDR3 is TGTGCCAGCAGCTCTCGTTTGGGGGCCCGCACAGATACGCAGTATTTT. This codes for CASSSRLGARTDTQYF.

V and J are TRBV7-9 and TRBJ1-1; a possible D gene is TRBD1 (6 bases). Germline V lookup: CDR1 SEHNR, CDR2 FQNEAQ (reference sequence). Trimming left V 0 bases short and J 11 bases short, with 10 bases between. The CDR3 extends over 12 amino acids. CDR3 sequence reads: CASSLALQGAFF. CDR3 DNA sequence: TGTGCCAGCAGCTTAGCGTTGCAGGGGGCTTTCTTT.

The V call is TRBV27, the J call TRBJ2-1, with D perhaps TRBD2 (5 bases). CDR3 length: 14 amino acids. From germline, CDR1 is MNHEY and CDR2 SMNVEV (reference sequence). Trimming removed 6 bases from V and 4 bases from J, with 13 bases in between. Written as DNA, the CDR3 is TGTGCCAGCAGCCTGTCTACGGGATACAATGAGCAGTTCTTC. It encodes CASSLSTGYNEQFF.

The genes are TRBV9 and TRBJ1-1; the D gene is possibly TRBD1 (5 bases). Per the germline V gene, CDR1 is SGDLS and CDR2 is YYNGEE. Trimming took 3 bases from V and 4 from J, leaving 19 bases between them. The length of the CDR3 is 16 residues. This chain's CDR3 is CASSAPRSGGVTEAFF. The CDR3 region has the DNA TGTGCCAGCAGCGCCCCCCGGAGCGGGGGTGTCACTGAAGCTTTCTTT.

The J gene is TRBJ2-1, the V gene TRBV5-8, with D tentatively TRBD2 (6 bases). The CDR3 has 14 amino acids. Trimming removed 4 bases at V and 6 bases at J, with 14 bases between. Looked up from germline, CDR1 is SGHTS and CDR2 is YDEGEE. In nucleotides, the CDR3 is TGTGCCAGCAGCACACGGGACTCAGTCAATGAGCAGTTCTTC. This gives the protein CASSTRDSVNEQFF.

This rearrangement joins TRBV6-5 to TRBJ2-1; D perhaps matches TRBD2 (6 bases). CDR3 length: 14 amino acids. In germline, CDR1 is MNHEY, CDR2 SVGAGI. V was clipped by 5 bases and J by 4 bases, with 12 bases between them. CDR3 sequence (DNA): TGTGCCAGCAGTCCGGGACTCCAATACAATGAGCAGTTCTTC. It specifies CASSPGLQYNEQFF.

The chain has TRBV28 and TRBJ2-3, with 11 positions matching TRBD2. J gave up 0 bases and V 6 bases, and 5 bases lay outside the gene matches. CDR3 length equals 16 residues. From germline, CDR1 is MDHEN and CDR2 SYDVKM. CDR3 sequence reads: CASRASGGTSTDTQYF. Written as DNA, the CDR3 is TGTGCCAGCAGGGCTAGCGGGGGGACTAGCACAGATACGCAGTATTTT.

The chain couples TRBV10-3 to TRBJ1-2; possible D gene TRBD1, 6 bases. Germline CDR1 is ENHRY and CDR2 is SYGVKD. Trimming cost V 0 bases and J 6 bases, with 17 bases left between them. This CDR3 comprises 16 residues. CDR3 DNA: TGTGCCATCAGTGAGTCGAGGAACCGAGGGGACAATGGCTACACCTTC. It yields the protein CAISESRNRGDNGYTF.

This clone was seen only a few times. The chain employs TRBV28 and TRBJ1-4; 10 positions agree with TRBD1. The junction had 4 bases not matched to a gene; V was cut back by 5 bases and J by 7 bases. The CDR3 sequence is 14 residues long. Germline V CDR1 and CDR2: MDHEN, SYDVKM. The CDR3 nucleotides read TGTGCCAGCAGTCGCCGGGACAGGGGTGAAAAACTGTTTTTT. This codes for CASSRRDRGEKLFF.

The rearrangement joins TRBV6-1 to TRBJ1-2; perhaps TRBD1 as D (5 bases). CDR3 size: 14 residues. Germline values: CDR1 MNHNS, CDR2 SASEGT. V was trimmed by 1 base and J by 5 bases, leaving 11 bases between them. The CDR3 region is CASSEEIPGYGYTF. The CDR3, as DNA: TGTGCCAGCAGTGAAGAGATACCAGGGTATGGCTACACCTTC.

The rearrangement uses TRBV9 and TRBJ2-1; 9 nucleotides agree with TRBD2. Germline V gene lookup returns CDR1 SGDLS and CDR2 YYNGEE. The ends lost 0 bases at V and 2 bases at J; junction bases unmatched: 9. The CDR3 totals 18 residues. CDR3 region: CASSVEVSGGPPYNEQFF. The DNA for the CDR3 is TGTGCCAGCAGCGTAGAGGTTAGCGGGGGTCCGCCCTACAATGAGCAGTTCTTC.

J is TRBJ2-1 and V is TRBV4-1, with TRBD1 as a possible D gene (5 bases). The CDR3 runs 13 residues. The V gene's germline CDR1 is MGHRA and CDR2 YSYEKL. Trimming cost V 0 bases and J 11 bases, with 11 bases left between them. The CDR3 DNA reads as TGCGCCAGCAGCCAAGACTGGTCAGGGAAGCAGTTCTTC. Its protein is CASSQDWSGKQFF.

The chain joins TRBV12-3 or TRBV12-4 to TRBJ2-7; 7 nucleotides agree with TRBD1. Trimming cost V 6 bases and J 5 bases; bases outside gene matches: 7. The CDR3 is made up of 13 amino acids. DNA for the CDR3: TGTGCCAGCAGGCCGGGACAGTTTCACGAGCAGTACTTC. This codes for CASRPGQFHEQYF.

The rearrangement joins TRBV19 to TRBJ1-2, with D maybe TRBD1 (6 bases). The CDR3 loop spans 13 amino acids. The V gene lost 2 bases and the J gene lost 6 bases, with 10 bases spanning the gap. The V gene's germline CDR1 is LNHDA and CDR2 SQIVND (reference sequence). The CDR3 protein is CASSITQGDGYTF. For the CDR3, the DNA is TGTGCCAGTAGTATAACACAGGGAGATGGCTACACCTTC.

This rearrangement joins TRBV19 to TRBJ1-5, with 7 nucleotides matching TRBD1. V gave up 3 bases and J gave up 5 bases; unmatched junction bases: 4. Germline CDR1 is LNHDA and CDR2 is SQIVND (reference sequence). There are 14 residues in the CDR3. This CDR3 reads CASSIGQGDQPQHF. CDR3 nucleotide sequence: TGTGCCAGTAGTATTGGGCAGGGGGATCAGCCCCAGCATTTT.

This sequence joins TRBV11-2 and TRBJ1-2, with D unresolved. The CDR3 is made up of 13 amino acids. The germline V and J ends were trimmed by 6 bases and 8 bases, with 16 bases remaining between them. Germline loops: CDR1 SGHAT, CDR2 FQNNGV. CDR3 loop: CASRRRYLEGYTF. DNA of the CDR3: TGTGCCAGCAGACGACGGTACCTAGAGGGCTACACCTTC. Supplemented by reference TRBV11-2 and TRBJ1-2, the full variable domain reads EAGVAQSPRYKIIEKRQSVAFWCNPISGHATLYWYQQILGQGPKLLIQFQNNGVVDDSQLPKDRFSAERLKGVDSTLKIQPAKLEDSAVYLCASRRRYLEGYTFGSGTRLTVV.

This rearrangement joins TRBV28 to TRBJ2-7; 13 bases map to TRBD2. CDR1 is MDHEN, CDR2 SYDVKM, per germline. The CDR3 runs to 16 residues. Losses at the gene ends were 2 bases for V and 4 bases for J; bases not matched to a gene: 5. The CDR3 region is CASSLGTSGKRYEQYF. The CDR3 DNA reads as TGTGCCAGCAGTTTAGGGACTAGCGGGAAACGGTACGAGCAGTACTTC.

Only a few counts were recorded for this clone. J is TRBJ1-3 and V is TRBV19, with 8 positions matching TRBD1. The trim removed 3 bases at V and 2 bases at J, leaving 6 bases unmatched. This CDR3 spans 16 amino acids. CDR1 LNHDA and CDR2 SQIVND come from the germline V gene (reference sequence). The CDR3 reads CASSIEGRGPGNTIYF. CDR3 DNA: TGTGCCAGTAGTATCGAAGGCAGGGGGCCTGGAAACACCATATATTTT.

The CDR3 sequence is CASSSGQGATNEKLFF. Here the CDR3 DNA reads TGTGCCAGCAGTTCAGGACAGGGTGCAACTAATGAAAAACTGTTTTTT. This chain connects TRBV27 to TRBJ1-4, with 8 bases that match TRBD1. The germline CDR1 and CDR2 sequences are MNHEY and SMNVEV (reference sequence). This CDR3 has 16 amino acids. V lost 4 bases and J lost 0; bases outside the gene matches: 4.

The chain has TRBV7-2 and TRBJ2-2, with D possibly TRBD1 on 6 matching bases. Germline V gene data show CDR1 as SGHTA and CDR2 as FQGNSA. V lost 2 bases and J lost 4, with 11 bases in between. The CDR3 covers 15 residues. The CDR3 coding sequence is TGTGCCAGCAGCTTAACAGGGTGGACCACCGGGGAGCTGTTTTTT. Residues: CASSLTGWTTGELFF.

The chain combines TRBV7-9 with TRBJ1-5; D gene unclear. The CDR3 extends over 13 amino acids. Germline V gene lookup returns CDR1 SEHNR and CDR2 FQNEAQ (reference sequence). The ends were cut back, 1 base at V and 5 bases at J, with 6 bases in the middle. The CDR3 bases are TGTGCCAGCAGCTTAGGTCCGGATCAGCCCCAGCATTTT. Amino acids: CASSLGPDQPQHF.

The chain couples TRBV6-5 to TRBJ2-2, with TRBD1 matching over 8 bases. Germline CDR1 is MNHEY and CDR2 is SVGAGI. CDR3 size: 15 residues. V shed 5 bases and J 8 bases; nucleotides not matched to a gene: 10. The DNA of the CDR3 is TGTGCCAGCAGTCGCTTCTCAGGGGGCGGAGGGGAGCTGTTTTTT. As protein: CASSRFSGGGGELFF.